A single sample gave rise to the 10 T cell receptor beta chains below, sequenced in a study of T cell responses to AZD1222 COVID-19 vaccine. Using immunoSEQ multiplex PCR, the repertoire was profiled, and TCRdb retains in-frame clones only, with some absent. The data show 93,000 or so clones, 80% to 95% seen once. Sequenced material: peripheral blood, taken on day 0 of AZD1222 vaccination. The receptors stem from an adult in good health.

The chain links TRBV6-5 to TRBJ1-2; D gene uncertain. The CDR3 extends over 13 amino acids. Trimming stripped 2 bases from V and 3 bases from J, with 7 bases between. The germline V gene has CDR1 MNHEY and CDR2 SVGAGI. CDR3 bases: TGTGCCAGCAGTTACCACAGCCACTATGGCTACACCTTC. Translated, it gives CASSYHSHYGYTF.

The V gene is TRBV9, the J gene TRBJ1-1, with D unresolved. V dropped 0 bases and J dropped 7 bases, with 13 bases sitting between them. From germline, CDR1 is SGDLS and CDR2 YYNGEE. The CDR3 extends over 14 amino acids. Here the CDR3 reads CASSVDSINREAFF. DNA for the CDR3: TGTGCCAGCAGCGTAGATTCCATCAACCGTGAAGCTTTCTTT.

J is TRBJ1-2 and V is TRBV28, with D perhaps matching TRBD1 (5 bases). There are 15 residues in the CDR3. Germline V gives CDR1 MDHEN, CDR2 SYDVKM. V lost 2 bases and J lost 2, with 12 bases in between. The CDR3 reads CASSLIGAPNYGYTF. CDR3 nucleotide sequence: TGTGCCAGCAGTTTAATTGGGGCACCAAACTATGGCTACACCTTC.

V usage is TRBV4-2 and J usage is TRBJ1-1; D gene unclear. Germline V gene lookup returns CDR1 LGHNA and CDR2 YNFKEQ. V lost 1 base to trimming and J lost 5 bases, with 14 bases between them. The CDR3 is 15 amino acids. CDR3 sequence reads: CASSQGASPGTEAFF. The CDR3 bases are TGTGCCAGCAGCCAAGGGGCGAGTCCGGGTACTGAAGCTTTCTTT.

The CDR3 is CASSYPRGGVSYEQYF. Here the CDR3 DNA reads TGTGCCAGCAGTTACCCACGAGGTGGGGTATCCTACGAGCAGTACTTC. The J gene is TRBJ2-7, the V gene TRBV6-5, with no clear D. The CDR3 contains 16 residues. V was pared by 2 bases and J by 1 base, with 15 bases between. Per the germline V gene, CDR1 is MNHEY and CDR2 is SVGAGI.

The CDR3 DNA sequence: TGTGCCAGCTCACCCCTCGCCGCGGCGGGGAGGGATACGCAGTATTTT. This gives the protein CASSPLAAAGRDTQYF. The J gene is TRBJ2-3, the V gene TRBV18; maybe TRBD2 (6 bases). The V end was cut by 3 bases, the J end by 6 bases, with 19 bases between. Germline CDR1 and CDR2: KGHSH and LQKENI. The CDR3 length is 16 residues.

The rearrangement joins TRBV18 to TRBJ1-2, with D perhaps TRBD1 (5 bases). Germline V gives CDR1 KGHSH, CDR2 LQKENI. CDR3 length equals 14 residues. With 3 bases removed from V and 4 bases from J, the gap between germline ends came to 12 bases. The CDR3 sequence is CASSPGELTYGYTF. The CDR3 region has the DNA TGTGCCAGCTCACCGGGGGAGTTAACCTATGGCTACACCTTC.

This clone was observed once. The chain uses TRBV5-1 and TRBJ1-1; 7 bases agree with TRBD1. The V segment lost 4 bases and the J segment 10 bases; nucleotides outside the gene matches: 19. The CDR3 runs to 16 residues. Germline V gene data show CDR1 as SGHRS and CDR2 as YFSETQ. The DNA of the CDR3 is TGCGCCAGCAGCACGGGACAGTTGCCCCGCAGCACTCGAGCTTTCTTT. As protein: CASSTGQLPRSTRAFF. The full variable domain, its missing parts supplied by reference TRBV5-1 and TRBJ1-1, is KAGVTQTPRYLIKTRGQQVTLSCSPISGHRSVSWYQQTPGQGLQFLFEYFSETQRNKGNFPGRFSGRQFSNSRSEMNVSTLELGDSALYLCASSTGQLPRSTRAFFGQGTRLTVV.

J is TRBJ1-5 and V is TRBV6-6; D is ambiguous. V dropped 7 bases and J dropped 5 bases, with 12 bases sitting between them. The CDR3 length is 13 residues. Germline V gene lookup returns CDR1 MNHNY and CDR2 SVGAGI (reference sequence). The DNA of the CDR3 is TGTGCCAGCACCCCTGAGGGAGATCAGCCCCAGCATTTT. It yields the protein CASTPEGDQPQHF.

This chain uses TRBV21-1 with TRBJ2-7; the table calls TRBD1, which could not be checked here. TRBV21-1 corresponds to a pseudogene. The CDR3 spans 14 residues. In DNA form, the CDR3 reads TGTGCCAGCAGCCCGGACCGACAGTTCTACGAGCAGTACTTC. Translating gives CASSPDRQFYEQYF.